The rows below give T cell receptor beta chains drawn from one sample of a study of T cell repertoires in cytomegalovirus infection. Antigens for these TCRs are unknown. MiXCR, run by TCRdb on the reads, gives a single entry per CDR3 protein. The sample has about half a million distinct CDR3 sequences; more than 30% are singletons. This specimen was cultured PBMCs, taken from culture after CMV antigen stimulation. The receptors come from a human donor in good health (CMV status not recorded). Some clones in this sample may be carry-over from other donors' samples. Both conserved end residues are part of each CDR3. A D gene is named only where the DNA matches it firmly. The size entry is marked missing in some rows and otherwise reads once, few, many or a size class.

d_gene | abundance | j_gene | v_gene | CDR3nt | CDR3aa
- | - | TRBJ2-1 | TRBV28 | TGTGCCAGCACCCGCGGGTGGGGTGCTCGTCAGTTCTTC | CASTRGWGARQFF
- | many | TRBJ1-4 | TRBV7-2 | TGTGCCAGCCGTAGGGGGGTAGGGGAAAAACTGTTTTTT | CASRRGVGEKLFF
TRBD2 | - | TRBJ2-7 | TRBV27 | TGTGCCAGCAGTCCCTCCGGGACTAGCTCCTACGAGCAGTACTTC | CASSPSGTSSYEQYF
- | - | TRBJ1-1 | TRBV28 | TGTGCCAGCAGTACTCCATTGGGCACTGAAGCTTTCTTT | CASSTPLGTEAFF
TRBD1 | - | TRBJ2-1 | TRBV20-1 | TGCAGTGCTAGAGCTACGGCAGGGGGAAGGGGGCATGAGCAGTTCTTC | CSARATAGGRGHEQFF
TRBD2 | - | TRBJ2-3 | TRBV20-1 | TGCAGTGCTCGACTAGCGGGAGAAGGAGATACGCAGTATTTT | CSARLAGEGDTQYF
- | - | TRBJ1-3 | TRBV30 | TGTGCCTGGAGTGTAGGGGTCATCTCTGGAAACACCATATATTTT | CAWSVGVISGNTIYF
- | - | TRBJ2-6 | TRBV9 | TGTGCCAGCAGCGTATTTGTTGGGATCTCTGGGGCCAACGTCCTGACTTTC | CASSVFVGISGANVLTF
TRBD2 | - | TRBJ2-4 | TRBV3-1 | TGTGCCAGCAGCCAAGCGGGCGCGGGAGTTGCCATTCAGTACTTC | CASSQAGAGVAIQYF
- | - | TRBJ1-5 | TRBV15 | TGTGCCACCAGCAGAGATCGCCAGGGCAATCAGCCCCAGCATTTT | CATSRDRQGNQPQHF
TRBD1 | - | TRBJ2-2 | TRBV6-2/TRBV6-3 | TGTGCCAGCAGCCGACAGGGTTTGGCCGGGGAGCTGTTTTTT | CASSRQGLAGELFF
TRBD1 | few | TRBJ2-4 | TRBV30 | TGTGCCTGGAGCATGGGACAGGCCAAAAACATTCAGTACTTC | CAWSMGQAKNIQYF
- | once | TRBJ2-7 | TRBV20-1 | TGCAGTGCCACAATAGCGACGAACTCCTACGAGCAGTACTTC | CSATIATNSYEQYF
- | - | TRBJ2-1 | TRBV5-5 | TGTGCCAGCAGCCCGACTACCCTCAATGAGCAGTTCTTC | CASSPTTLNEQFF
- | - | TRBJ2-3 | TRBV6-4 | TGTGCCAGCAGTGACTCTGGGAGAACTAGCACAGATACGCAGTATTTT | CASSDSGRTSTDTQYF
TRBD2 | - | TRBJ2-2 | TRBV11-2 | TGTGCCAGCAGCTTCCGGACTAGCGGGGGAAACACCGGGGAGCTGTTTTTT | CASSFRTSGGNTGELFF
- | once | TRBJ2-3 | TRBV18 | TGTGCCAGCTCACCGGTTGTCGGAACAGATACGCAGTATTTT | CASSPVVGTDTQYF
TRBD1 | - | TRBJ1-2 | TRBV6-1 | TGTGCCAGCAGTTCCACAGGGGTTGGTAGTGGCTATGGCTACACCTTC | CASSSTGVGSGYGYTF
- | - | TRBJ2-3 | TRBV7-3 | TGTGCCAGCAGCTTAACAGGGGCGACCACAGATACGCAGTATTTT | CASSLTGATTDTQYF
TRBD1 | - | TRBJ1-2 | TRBV28 | TGTGCCAGCAGCCCCGGGACAGGGTCCTATGGCTACACCTTC | CASSPGTGSYGYTF
- | few | TRBJ2-5 | TRBV7-2 | TGTGCCAGCAGCTTAAACAGGGCCCAAGAGACCCAGTACTTC | CASSLNRAQETQYF
- | few | TRBJ1-2 | TRBV27 | TGTGCCAGCAGATCCGACAGTCACTATGGCTACACCTTC | CASRSDSHYGYTF
- | few | TRBJ1-5 | TRBV5-6 | TGTGCCAGCAGCTTGTTCGGGGGAAATAGCAATCAGCCCCAGCATTTT | CASSLFGGNSNQPQHF
- | few | TRBJ1-3 | TRBV4-1 | TGCGCCAGCAGCCAAGGGGTTGTGGGACTGCTCTCTGGAAACACCATATATTTT | CASSQGVVGLLSGNTIYF
TRBD1 | many | TRBJ1-6 | TRBV7-2 | TGTGCCAGCAGTTGGACAGGGCCTTCGAGCTCCTATAATTCACCCCTCCACTTT | CASSWTGPSSSYNSPLHF
TRBD2 | - | TRBJ2-2 | TRBV6-2/TRBV6-3 | TGTGCCAGCAGTTACTTGAGGACTAGCGGGAGGAACACCGGGGAGCTGTTTTTT | CASSYLRTSGRNTGELFF
- | - | TRBJ1-4 | TRBV27 | TGTGCCAGCAGTTCGGATGGGAGGGAAAAACTGTTTTTT | CASSSDGREKLFF
TRBD1 | - | TRBJ2-2 | TRBV29-1 | TGCAGCGTCCACGGGACAGGGCTATCCGGGGAGCTGTTTTTT | CSVHGTGLSGELFF
- | - | TRBJ1-6 | TRBV28 | TGTGCCAGCGAAGGGAGTCCTTATAATTCACCCCTCCACTTT | CASEGSPYNSPLHF
TRBD2 | - | TRBJ2-4 | TRBV7-8 | TGTGCCACCCTCCCGGGACTAGCGGGAGGTCTAGCCAAAAACATTCAGTACTTC | CATLPGLAGGLAKNIQYF
- | - | TRBJ2-3 | TRBV28 | TGTGCCAGCAGTTTAACGGGGCGGTCGGGCCCCCTCCCCACAGATACGCAGTATTTT | CASSLTGRSGPLPTDTQYF
TRBD2 | many | TRBJ2-1 | TRBV7-2 | TGTGCCAGCAGCTTGGACGGGACTAGCGGGAGAGGTGAGCAGTTCTTC | CASSLDGTSGRGEQFF
- | - | TRBJ1-5 | TRBV20-1 | TGCAGTGCTATCGGCGGCGATAGCAATCAGCCCCAGCATTTT | CSAIGGDSNQPQHF
- | few | TRBJ2-2 | TRBV7-2 | TGTGCCAGCAGACAAGCGGCCAACGGGGAGCTGTTTTTT | CASRQAANGELFF
- | few | TRBJ2-2 | TRBV6-2/TRBV6-3 | TGTGCCAGCAGTTACTTGGCGGCCGGGGAGCTGTTTTTT | CASSYLAAGELFF
TRBD2 | - | TRBJ2-5 | TRBV7-2 | TGTGCCAGCAGCTTAGCCCGACCGGGAGGGGAGACCCAGTACTTC | CASSLARPGGETQYF
TRBD2 | few | TRBJ2-3 | TRBV4-2 | TGTGCCAGCAGCCAAGTCAGCGGGAGGAAATTGGATACGCAGTATTTT | CASSQVSGRKLDTQYF
TRBD1 | few | TRBJ2-2 | TRBV4-1 | TGCGCCAGCAGCCTCCGGGACAGGGGATTCGCGAACACCGGGGAGCTGTTTTTT | CASSLRDRGFANTGELFF
TRBD1 | many | TRBJ1-5 | TRBV7-2 | TGTGCCAGCAGCGCGGACAGGGGTCAGCCCCAGCATTTT | CASSADRGQPQHF
- | - | TRBJ1-6 | TRBV12-3/TRBV12-4 | TGTGCCAGCAGTCCCTCGCTTTCACCCCTCCACTTT | CASSPSLSPLHF
- | - | TRBJ1-1 | TRBV25-1 | TGTGCCAGCACAATTAGGACAGAAGCCTTGAACACTGAAGCTTTCTTT | CASTIRTEALNTEAFF
- | once | TRBJ2-3 | TRBV25-1 | TGTGCCAGCAGCGTACCAGGGGCAGATACGCAGTATTTT | CASSVPGADTQYF
- | - | TRBJ1-2 | TRBV29-1 | TGCAGCGCCATACGGAGGGGCGACTATGGCTACACCTTC | CSAIRRGDYGYTF
- | many | TRBJ1-5 | TRBV7-2 | TGTGCCAGCAGCTTATCTCAGGGCGGGCAGCCCCAGCATTTT | CASSLSQGGQPQHF
- | many | TRBJ1-5 | TRBV7-9 | TGTGCCAGCAGCCCCCTAACAAACGGAGATCAGCCCCAGCATTTT | CASSPLTNGDQPQHF
- | - | TRBJ2-3 | TRBV11-2 | TGTGCCAGCAGCTTAGGGGGACTGTCGAAACCAACAGATACGCAGTATTTT | CASSLGGLSKPTDTQYF
- | many | TRBJ1-6 | TRBV7-2 | TGTGCCAGCAGCTTAGTTACCGGTGGTAATTCACCCCTCCACTTT | CASSLVTGGNSPLHF
TRBD1 | - | TRBJ1-2 | TRBV28 | TGTGCCAGCAGTTTACCCGGGACAGGCGATGGCTACACCTTC | CASSLPGTGDGYTF
- | - | TRBJ2-1 | TRBV19 | TGTGCGAGTACCGCCCGGGGGACCTCCAATGAGCAGTTCTTC | CASTARGTSNEQFF
- | - | TRBJ1-1 | TRBV7-9 | TGTGCCAGCAGCTCGGGACGAGAGACTTTCTTT | CASSSGRETFF
- | few | TRBJ2-2 | TRBV7-9 | TGTGCCAGCAGCTTAGTTTCAGGTCACACCGGGGAGCTGTTTTTT | CASSLVSGHTGELFF
TRBD2 | - | TRBJ2-3 | TRBV29-1 | TGCAGCGTTGCTGGACTAGCGGCCGCCACAGATACGCAGTATTTT | CSVAGLAAATDTQYF
TRBD2 | - | TRBJ2-2 | TRBV6-2/TRBV6-3 | TGTGCCAGCAGTTACCGAGCGGGGAGGACCGGGGAGCTGTTTTTT | CASSYRAGRTGELFF
TRBD1 | few | TRBJ1-1 | TRBV28 | TGTGCCAGCAGTTTACTTTTTGGACAGGGGGACACTGAAGCTTTCTTT | CASSLLFGQGDTEAFF
- | many | TRBJ1-5 | TRBV12-3/TRBV12-4 | TGTGCCAGCAGTTTTTGGGGGGGCAATCAGCCCCAGCATTTT | CASSFWGGNQPQHF
TRBD2 | - | TRBJ2-4 | TRBV6-6 | TGTGCCAGCAGTCCCCAAACGGGAGGGGAAAACATTCAGTACTTC | CASSPQTGGENIQYF
TRBD2 | few | TRBJ2-5 | TRBV5-1 | TGCGCCAGCAGCCTTAGCGGGGAAGAGACCCAGTACTTC | CASSLSGEETQYF
TRBD2 | few | TRBJ2-2 | TRBV14 | TGTGCCAGCAGCCCTTGGGAGGGGACTAGCGGCCTGGGGTCCACCGGGGAGCTGTTTTTT | CASSPWEGTSGLGSTGELFF